One and the same sample provided the 21 T cell receptor beta chains below, sequenced in a study of cytomegalovirus exposure and HLA in healthy donors. Sequencing used immunoSEQ multiplex PCR; TCRdb keeps in-frame clones, though not all of them. The sample has some 73,000 clones; 70% to 90% are singletons. Sequencing was done on a sample of PBMCs. The origin of the receptors is a woman younger than 30 in good health and CMV-seropositive.

This sequence joins TRBV7-9 and TRBJ2-7; a weak D match, TRBD1 (6 bases). Germline V gives CDR1 SEHNR, CDR2 FQNEAQ (reference sequence). The CDR3 is 12 amino acids. The ends were cut back, 5 bases at V and 3 bases at J, with 8 bases in the middle. DNA of the CDR3: TGTGCCAGCAGCGAACAGGGCTACGAGCAGTACTTC. Its protein product is CASSEQGYEQYF.

This clone was counted a single time. The V gene is TRBV9, the J gene TRBJ1-6, with 7 bases fitting TRBD1. J lost 5 bases, V lost 0 bases, and 2 bases had no gene match. Germline assignment: CDR1 SGDLS and CDR2 YYNGEE. The CDR3 runs to 15 residues. Written as DNA, the CDR3 is TGTGCCAGCAGCGTAGTTGGGACAGATAATTCACCCCTCCACTTT. Its protein is CASSVVGTDNSPLHF.

V usage is TRBV5-1 and J usage is TRBJ2-1, with 8 nucleotides matching TRBD1. The CDR3 loop spans 14 amino acids. Germline V gene lookup returns CDR1 SGHRS and CDR2 YFSETQ. The ends lost 4 bases at V and 4 bases at J; junction bases unmatched: 4. CDR3 sequence: CASSTGQAYNEQFF. CDR3 DNA sequence: TGCGCCAGCAGCACGGGACAGGCATACAATGAGCAGTTCTTC. The full variable domain, its missing parts supplied by reference TRBV5-1 and TRBJ2-1, is KAGVTQTPRYLIKTRGQQVTLSCSPISGHRSVSWYQQTPGQGLQFLFEYFSETQRNKGNFPGRFSGRQFSNSRSEMNVSTLELGDSALYLCASSTGQAYNEQFFGPGTRLTVL.

This clone has just one count. This rearrangement joins TRBV29-1 to TRBJ1-2, with D perhaps TRBD1 (5 bases). There are 14 residues in the CDR3. Trimming removed 4 bases at V and 1 base at J, with 13 bases between. Germline V CDR1 and CDR2: SQVTM, ANQGSEA. DNA of the CDR3: TGCAGCGTTGGCGGAGGGGTGGATAACTATGGCTACACCTTC. This translates into CSVGGGVDNYGYTF.

The DNA of the CDR3 is TGTGCCTGGAGATTCGGGGGGCTCGCTGAAGCTTTCTTT. This encodes CAWRFGGLAEAFF. This sequence joins TRBV30 and TRBJ1-1; D perhaps matches TRBD1 (6 bases). The CDR3 runs to 13 residues. Germline V gene data show CDR1 as GTSNPN and CDR2 as SVGIG (reference sequence). Trimming cost V 3 bases and J 6 bases, with 14 bases left between them.

This chain joins TRBV6-1 and TRBJ2-7, with D hard to call. Between the trimmed V and J ends, which lost 7 bases and 6 bases, there was a span of 19 bases. CDR1 and CDR2 (germline): MNHNS, SASEGT. This CDR3 is built from 14 residues. CDR3: CASKTPGADLEQYF. The CDR3 DNA reads TGTGCCAGCAAGACCCCTGGAGCAGATCTCGAGCAGTACTTC.

The gene calls are TRBV23-1 and TRBJ1-2; D gene uncertain. TRBV23-1 is given ORF status, its function remaining uncertain. The CDR3 totals 14 residues. V dropped 7 bases and J dropped 0 bases, with 12 bases sitting between them. The CDR3 protein is CASISFWSNYGYTF. The CDR3 DNA sequence: TGCGCCAGCATCAGTTTCTGGTCTAACTATGGCTACACCTTC.

V usage is TRBV2 and J usage is TRBJ2-4, with TRBD2 as a possible D gene (5 bases). CDR3 size: 16 residues. The germline V and J ends were trimmed by 3 bases and 1 base, with 13 bases remaining between them. Germline CDR1 and CDR2: SNHLY and FYNNEI. The CDR3 region has the DNA TGTGCCAGCAGTGATACGGGCCGCGGGGCCAAAAACATTCAGTACTTC. Its translation: CASSDTGRGAKNIQYF.

This chain links TRBV5-6 with TRBJ1-1; weak D call: TRBD1 (5 bases). The V end lost 3 bases, the J end lost 4 bases, and 13 bases lay between the germline ends. Germline V gene lookup returns CDR1 SGHDT and CDR2 YYEEEE. The CDR3 extends over 14 amino acids. The CDR3 spells CASSWTEGSTEAFF. The CDR3 coding sequence is TGTGCCAGCAGCTGGACGGAGGGGAGCACTGAAGCTTTCTTT.

This clone has just a few counts. The chain couples TRBV9 to TRBJ2-5; 11 bases match TRBD1. CDR1 is SGDLS, CDR2 YYNGEE, per germline. Trimming removed 0 bases from V and 5 bases from J; junction bases left unmatched: 6. The CDR3 has 16 amino acids. CDR3 coding DNA: TGTGCCAGCAGCGTAGGGACAGGGGGCTTTGGGGAGACCCAGTACTTC. Translation gives CASSVGTGGFGETQYF.

The V gene is TRBV9, the J gene TRBJ2-5, with 11 bases matching TRBD2. From germline, CDR1 is SGDLS and CDR2 YYNGEE. The CDR3 has 17 amino acids. V gave up 3 bases and J gave up 2 bases; unmatched junction bases: 9. The CDR3 DNA reads TGTGCCAGCAGCGCAAACCCGACTAGCGGGAATCAAGAGACCCAGTACTTC. It encodes CASSANPTSGNQETQYF.

The rearrangement joins TRBV9 to TRBJ2-7; tentatively, D is TRBD1 (6 bases). V was shortened by 3 bases and J by 3 bases, with 13 bases between the two germline ends. The CDR3 is 14 amino acids. CDR1 and CDR2 from the germline V gene are SGDLS and YYNGEE. The CDR3, as DNA: TGTGCCAGCAGCGAAACCGGACAGAACTACGAGCAGTACTTC. Amino acid sequence: CASSETGQNYEQYF.

This rearrangement joins TRBV20-1 to TRBJ2-7; 9 bases fit TRBD2. Looked up from germline, CDR1 is DFQATT and CDR2 is SNEGSKA (reference sequence). V lost 2 bases and J lost 9; bases outside the gene matches: 2. The CDR3 totals 11 residues. CDR3 nucleotides: TGCAGTGCTAGATTTAGCGGGGGGCAGTACTTC. It is translated as CSARFSGGQYF.

The chain is built from TRBV28 and TRBJ2-6, with D perhaps matching TRBD1 (5 bases). CDR3 length equals 18 residues. Per germline, CDR1 MDHEN and CDR2 SYDVKM. V lost 5 bases and J 0 bases, leaving 17 bases between the germline ends. This CDR3 reads CASSPFSGHHSGANVLTF. The CDR3, as DNA: TGTGCCAGCAGTCCTTTTTCAGGGCACCACTCTGGGGCCAACGTCCTGACTTTC. Full variable domain (rest looked up from reference TRBV28 and TRBJ2-6): DVKVTQSSRYLVKRTGEKVFLECVQDMDHENMFWYRQDPGLGLRLIYFSYDVKMKEKGDIPEGYSVSREKKERFSLILESASTNQTSMYLCASSPFSGHHSGANVLTFGAGSRLTVL.

This clone has just a few counts. At one boundary the junction diverges from the germline segment, which might be a read error. The genes are TRBV7-8 and TRBJ1-2; D might be TRBD1 (6 bases). The CDR3 is made up of 11 amino acids. Looked up from germline, CDR1 is SGHVS and CDR2 is FQNEAQ. CDR3 sequence (DNA): TGTGCCAGCAGCTTAGGGGGACACCTCAGCTTC. Its translation: CASSLGGHLSF.

The V gene is TRBV19, the J gene TRBJ2-7; 8 bases match TRBD1. Trimming at V came to 10 bases and at J to 4 bases, leaving 3 bases not matched to a gene. The CDR3 consists of 11 residues. Germline assignment: CDR1 LNHDA and CDR2 SQIVND (reference sequence). In nucleotides, the CDR3 is TGTGCCACCACAGGGGGGTACGAGCAGTACTTC. Protein sequence: CATTGGYEQYF.

This chain links TRBV28 with TRBJ2-5, with D hard to call. Trimming took 6 bases from V and 9 from J, leaving 20 bases between them. Germline assignment: CDR1 MDHEN and CDR2 SYDVKM. This CDR3 has 14 amino acids. For the CDR3, the DNA is TGTGCCAGCAGCACCAATAGGCAAGGTCGGGCCCAGTACTTC. Protein: CASSTNRQGRAQYF. The full variable domain, its missing parts supplied by reference TRBV28 and TRBJ2-5, is DVKVTQSSRYLVKRTGEKVFLECVQDMDHENMFWYRQDPGLGLRLIYFSYDVKMKEKGDIPEGYSVSREKKERFSLILESASTNQTSMYLCASSTNRQGRAQYFGPGTRLLVL.

J is TRBJ2-7 and V is TRBV18; D may be TRBD2 (5 bases). V dropped 3 bases and J dropped 0 bases, with 18 bases sitting between them. Germline CDR1 and CDR2: KGHSH and LQKENI. The CDR3 runs to 17 residues. This CDR3 reads CASSPPGSSATSYEQYF. Here the CDR3 DNA reads TGTGCCAGCTCACCCCCGGGGAGTAGCGCAACCTCCTACGAGCAGTACTTC.

V gene TRBV7-2 combines with J gene TRBJ2-7, with 11 bases aligning to TRBD1. V lost 3 bases and J lost 4; bases outside the gene matches: 5. Germline loops: CDR1 SGHTA, CDR2 FQGNSA. This CDR3 contains 15 residues. CDR3 sequence reads: CASSFGTGGRYEQYF. DNA for the CDR3: TGTGCCAGCAGCTTCGGGACAGGGGGTCGATACGAGCAGTACTTC.

This chain uses TRBV27 with TRBJ1-3; no definite D call. Trimming removed 5 bases at V and 2 bases at J, with 13 bases between. From germline, CDR1 is MNHEY and CDR2 SMNVEV (reference sequence). This CDR3 has 15 amino acids. The CDR3 nucleotides are TGTGCCAGCAGTCCCACGGCCGGGACTGGAAACACCATATATTTT. It specifies CASSPTAGTGNTIYF.

This clone was recorded once. The V call is TRBV9, the J call TRBJ2-1; 7 bases match TRBD2. Germline CDR1 SGDLS, CDR2 YYNGEE. Trimming cost V 2 bases and J 4 bases; bases outside gene matches: 6. This CDR3 contains 15 residues. In DNA form, the CDR3 reads TGTGCCAGCAGCGTTTCGGGAGGAGGATACAATGAGCAGTTCTTC. It codes for CASSVSGGGYNEQFF.